This T cell receptor (beta chain) was observed in a study of cytomegalovirus exposure and HLA in healthy donors. Remarks on this clone: The antigen is not known.

Both 60 Vbeta primers and 13 Jbeta primers went into the PCR. Sequenced by immunoSEQ multiplex PCR; TCRdb stores in-frame clones only, minus some. Altogether fewer than 80,000 clones are present, approximately 75% being singletons, with the ten largest covering roughly 5%. Study findings and constraints: Previously analyzed data showed that most TCR beta V segments were productive at a frequency of about 87% or about 30%.

The specimen was PBMCs. This TCR was recovered from a woman aged 30 to 39 in good health and CMV-seronegative.

The CDR3 sequence is CASSLGHGDLATNTGELFF. In nucleotides, the CDR3 is TGTGCCAGCAGCTTGGGCCATGGAGACCTAGCGACGAACACCGGGGAGCTGTTTTTT. V is TRBV5-8 and J is TRBJ2-2; D possibly corresponds to TRBD2 (6 bases). The V and J ends lost 0 bases and 0 bases respectively, with 18 bases between them. This CDR3 has 19 residues. Germline V gene sequence: CDR1 SGHTS, CDR2 YDEGEE.